This entry lists 8 T cell receptor beta chains sequenced from one sample in a study of OX40 agonist ivuxolimab in advanced cancers. Generated by immunoSEQ multiplex PCR, the TCRdb table keeps only in-frame clones and is missing some. Among around 60,000 clones listed, approximately 79% were seen once. This sample comprised CD4+ or CD8+ T cells sorted from blood, obtained in a trial of the OX40 agonist ivuxolimab. Receptors were obtained from an adult with an advanced solid tumor such as melanoma, head and neck, liver or kidney cancer.

The J gene is TRBJ2-2, the V gene TRBV7-8, with TRBD2 matching 7 bases. V lost 2 bases, J lost 4 bases, and 4 bases stayed unmatched. The CDR3 extends over 15 amino acids. CDR1 and CDR2 from the germline V gene are SGHVS and FQNEAQ. The CDR3 DNA is TGTGCCAGCAGCTTAAGGCGGGAGAGCACCGGGGAGCTGTTTTTT. Translation gives CASSLRRESTGELFF.

The chain carries TRBV27 and TRBJ1-1, with D possibly being TRBD1 (5 bases). V was pared by 5 bases and J by 5 bases, with 9 bases between. The CDR3 is 12 amino acids. Germline V lookup: CDR1 MNHEY, CDR2 SMNVEV (reference sequence). This CDR3 reads CASSTGGTEAFF. CDR3 DNA: TGTGCCAGCAGTACAGGAGGGACTGAAGCTTTCTTT.

The chain recombines TRBV29-1 with TRBJ2-5; D is possibly TRBD1 (7 bases). CDR3 length: 16 residues. CDR1 SQVTM and CDR2 ANQGSEA come from the germline V gene. V was pared by 5 bases and J by 2 bases, with 21 bases between. The CDR3 DNA reads TGCAGCGTTCACCGTCCAGAGACAGGGAGGCAAGAGACCCAGTACTTC. It is translated as CSVHRPETGRQETQYF.

This chain links TRBV27 with TRBJ1-6; D is unclear. The germline V and J ends were trimmed by 6 bases and 8 bases, with 20 bases remaining between them. Germline lookup yields CDR1 MNHEY and CDR2 SMNVEV (reference sequence). This CDR3 region has 16 residues. The CDR3 reads CASRYLPTGIHSPLHF. In DNA, the CDR3 is TGTGCCAGCAGGTACCTCCCGACGGGGATCCATTCACCCCTCCACTTT.

The chain couples TRBV5-6 to TRBJ2-7; no clear D gene. This CDR3 has 11 amino acids. Germline loops: CDR1 SGHDT, CDR2 YYEEEE. V was clipped by 2 bases and J by 9 bases, with 9 bases between them. This CDR3 is CASSLGSGQYF. The CDR3 DNA follows: TGTGCCAGCAGCTTAGGGTCGGGGCAGTACTTC.

The V gene is TRBV30, the J gene TRBJ2-1, with D perhaps TRBD1 or TRBD2 (5 bases each). V lost 3 bases and J 6 bases, leaving 18 bases between the germline ends. This CDR3 comprises 15 residues. Germline CDR1 and CDR2: GTSNPN and SVGIG (reference sequence). The CDR3 sequence is CAWSFWGSGSNEQFF. The CDR3 DNA sequence: TGTGCCTGGAGCTTCTGGGGGTCGGGTAGCAATGAGCAGTTCTTC.

The chain links TRBV7-9 to TRBJ2-5; maybe TRBD1 (6 bases). Matching the DNA end better, TRBJ2-7 makes the J call doubtful. Looked up from germline, CDR1 is SEHNR and CDR2 is FQNEAQ (reference sequence). There are 14 residues in the CDR3. CDR3 bases: TGTGCCAGCAGCCCTCGGACAGTACCCTACGAGCAGTACTTC. Translated: CASSPRTVPYEQYF.

The chain uses TRBV11-1 and TRBJ1-2; D ambiguous. The V gene's germline CDR1 is SGHAT and CDR2 FQDESV (reference sequence). V dropped 3 bases and J dropped 3 bases, with 8 bases sitting between them. This CDR3 spans 13 amino acids. CDR3: CASSFGRYYGYTF. Written as DNA, the CDR3 is TGTGCCAGCAGCTTTGGAAGGTACTATGGCTACACCTTC.